The 11 T cell receptor beta chains in this list originate from one sample, sequenced in a study of shared clonotypes between healthy human individuals. Libraries were prepared by immunoSEQ multiplex PCR; TCRdb keeps only in-frame clonotypes and omits some of them. Among hundreds of thousands of clones listed, approximately 74% were seen once. Sequenced sample: memory CD4+ T cells sorted from blood. Subset defined: CD45RA-negative fraction. The receptors shown here come from a woman aged 25-40 years in good health.

The rearrangement joins TRBV5-1 to TRBJ1-6; 7 nucleotides line up with TRBD1. V shed 3 bases and J 1 base; nucleotides not matched to a gene: 7. The CDR3 consists of 17 residues. Germline CDR1 and CDR2: SGHRS and YFSETQ. The CDR3 protein is CASSSGGEVSYNSPLHF. The CDR3 region has the DNA TGCGCCAGCAGCTCAGGGGGAGAAGTTTCCTATAATTCACCCCTCCACTTT.

The V call is TRBV19, the J call TRBJ2-2; maybe TRBD1 (6 bases). This CDR3 comprises 15 residues. The germline V gene has CDR1 LNHDA and CDR2 SQIVND (reference sequence). Trimming removed 3 bases from V and 4 bases from J, with 12 bases in between. CDR3 coding DNA: TGTGCCAGTAGTATTTCCGGACAGACCACCGGGGAGCTGTTTTTT. Protein product: CASSISGQTTGELFF.

The J gene is TRBJ2-2, the V gene TRBV5-8, with D perhaps matching TRBD2 (5 bases). There are 14 residues in the CDR3. CDR1 and CDR2 (germline): SGHTS, YDEGEE. Trimming left V 2 bases short and J 3 bases short, with 8 bases between. As DNA, the CDR3 is TGTGCCAGCAGCTTTAGCGAGGACACCGGGGAGCTGTTTTTT. This sequence encodes CASSFSEDTGELFF.

The chain uses TRBV19 and TRBJ1-2; TRBD1 agrees at 9 bases. The CDR3 extends over 18 amino acids. The V gene's germline CDR1 is LNHDA and CDR2 SQIVND (reference sequence). Germline trimming cut 3 bases from V and 0 bases from J; bases unmatched to any gene: 11. The CDR3 loop is CASSILWTGVSTNYGYTF. The CDR3, as DNA: TGTGCCAGTAGTATCCTCTGGACAGGGGTTTCGACTAACTATGGCTACACCTTC.

The V gene is TRBV19, the J gene TRBJ2-3; D unresolved. This CDR3 comprises 13 residues. The V gene's germline CDR1 is LNHDA and CDR2 SQIVND (reference sequence). Deletions cut 4 bases from V and 5 bases from J, with 10 bases between. CDR3: CASSSRTIDTQYF. In nucleotides, the CDR3 is TGTGCCAGTAGTAGCCGAACAATAGATACGCAGTATTTT.

The chain has TRBV28 and TRBJ2-7; 9 nucleotides match TRBD1. The CDR3 has 14 amino acids. Trimming removed 4 bases from V and 6 bases from J; junction bases left unmatched: 7. Per the germline V gene, CDR1 is MDHEN and CDR2 is SYDVKM. In DNA, the CDR3 is TGTGCCAGCAGTTATGGGGACAGGGCGGGCGAGCAGTACTTC. It specifies CASSYGDRAGEQYF. The variable domain in full, completed from reference TRBV28 and TRBJ2-7, reads DVKVTQSSRYLVKRTGEKVFLECVQDMDHENMFWYRQDPGLGLRLIYFSYDVKMKEKGDIPEGYSVSREKKERFSLILESASTNQTSMYLCASSYGDRAGEQYFGPGTRLTVT.

In this sample, this clone turned up once. J is TRBJ2-1 and V is TRBV29-1; 10 bases fit TRBD2. The CDR3 totals 15 residues. The germline gives CDR1 SQVTM, CDR2 ANQGSEA. The V gene end was trimmed by 5 bases and the J gene end by 6 bases; junction bases not matched to a gene: 10. CDR3 loop: CSVREREGLINEQFF. The CDR3 DNA reads as TGCAGCGTTAGAGAGCGGGAGGGCCTTATCAATGAGCAGTTCTTC.

The chain has TRBV10-1 and TRBJ2-2; possible D gene TRBD2, 7 bases. This CDR3 is built from 15 residues. Trimming took off 6 bases at V and 3 bases at J, with 14 bases between the two ends. The germline V gene encodes CDR1 WNHNN and CDR2 SYGVQD (reference sequence). This chain's CDR3 is CASSPRGADTGELFF. The CDR3, as DNA: TGCGCCAGCAGCCCCCGGGGGGCGGACACCGGGGAGCTGTTTTTT.

CDR3 sequence reads: CASSGQTNTGELFF. The CDR3 DNA reads TGTGCCAGCAGCGGACAGACTAACACCGGGGAGCTGTTTTTT. V gene TRBV2 combines with J gene TRBJ2-2; tentatively, D is TRBD1 (6 bases). Germline-derived CDR1 and CDR2 are SNHLY and FYNNEI. V was cut by 6 bases and J by 2 bases, with 10 bases left in between. The CDR3 has 14 amino acids. The whole variable domain, remainder taken from reference TRBV2 and TRBJ2-2, is EPEVTQTPSHQVTQMGQEVILRCVPISNHLYFYWYRQILGQKVEFLVSFYNNEISEKSEIFDDQFSVERPDGSNFTLKIRSTKLEDSAMYFCASSGQTNTGELFFGEGSRLTVL.

The CDR3 is CASSLGLSSGTQYF. As DNA, the CDR3 is TGTGCCAGCAGCTTAGGGCTGTCTAGCGGTACGCAGTATTTT. The chain recombines TRBV11-2 with TRBJ2-3; the match to TRBD2 covers 7 bases. CDR1 is SGHAT and CDR2 is FQNNGV in the germline V gene. This CDR3 is 14 amino acids long. After removal of 1 base from V and 8 bases from J, the junction contained 6 bases not matched to a gene.

The count of this clone is one. The chain is built from TRBV29-1 and TRBJ2-5; D is ambiguous. The CDR3 contains 12 residues. The V gene's germline CDR1 is SQVTM and CDR2 ANQGSEA. V was pared by 3 bases and J by 4 bases, with 9 bases between. The chain's CDR3 is CSVDFGRETQYF. DNA for the CDR3: TGCAGCGTTGACTTTGGGCGAGAGACCCAGTACTTC.